This TCR beta chain was retrieved from a study of OX40 agonist ivuxolimab in advanced cancers. Using immunoSEQ multiplex PCR, the repertoire was profiled, and TCRdb retains in-frame clones only, with some absent. The table includes over 80,000 clones, around 85% detected once. Germline assignment: CDR1 SGHAT and CDR2 FQNNGV. V lost 1 base and J lost 8, with 15 bases in between. The CDR3 extends over 15 amino acids. The source is an adult with an advanced solid tumor such as melanoma, head and neck, liver or kidney cancer. The V call is TRBV11-2, the J call TRBJ2-1; D is ambiguous. Sequenced here: CD4+ or CD8+ T cells sorted from blood, sampled in a trial of the OX40 agonist ivuxolimab. CDR3 loop: CASSLVVFGVHEQFF. In DNA form, the CDR3 reads TGTGCCAGCAGCTTAGTGGTTTTTGGCGTACATGAGCAGTTCTTC.